The sequence of this TCR beta chain was determined in a study of T cell responses to AZD1222 COVID-19 vaccine (dated by TCRdb to about 2021). About the full investigation: A total of approximately 250 trial participants underwent TCR sequencing, of whom more than 200 had received two doses of AZD1222 and about 25 had received two doses of the MenACWY control vaccine. Trial participants were enrolled into age subgroups of 18-55, 56-69 and 70-plus years, which contained roughly 150, 30 and 60 TCR-sequenced participants, respectively.

The time point label, as the study defines it: about 28 days (+/-7) after the second vaccine dose. Because spike-specific TCR depth and breadth did not differ between the two schedules, AZD1222 recipients who got a second dose at roughly 4 weeks were pooled with those who got a second dose at roughly 12 weeks. Vaccinee samples came from UK trials COV001 and COV002, including a single-blind randomized controlled phase 2/3 trial of AZD1222 (ChAdOx1 nCoV-19) in healthy adults. For TCRbeta chain sequencing, PBMC samples were collected from trial participants at day 0 and at day 28 after the second dose. Points on this clone: Its antigen has not been determined. Per-base quality was not reported, and no clone a single base away is much larger than it.

The CDR3 regions of human TCRbeta chains were subjected to immunosequencing. Regarding the original processing steps: TCRs in the repertoires were compared against a reference library of SARS-CoV-2-specific TCRs that had been generated with the MIRA antigen-specificity platform. Breadth was defined as the fraction of unique TCRs that were SARS-CoV-2-associated. Depth was defined as the fraction of total T cells that were SARS-CoV-2-associated. Using the MIRA data, each spike-specific TCR was mapped to the spike region that the TCR reacts to and placed in a CD4 or CD8 class. Log10-transformed breadth and depth values were compared by one-way ANOVA with Sidak's multiple comparisons tests. TCRdb took over this immuneACCESS table, retaining in-frame rearrangements with V and J assigned. Such tables are incomplete; in checked studies, under half of the missing clones stem from an unresolved V gene, and the remainder is unexplained. V and J calls and clone size are as listed in that table; D and trimming were resolved from the DNA. This sample has roughly 120,000 clones in its table, and more than 80% of those were observed once. In total, the top ten clones hold 3.5% to 5.5% of the sample.

Reading from cysteine to phenylalanine, the CDR3 counts 16 amino acids. Left in the record is the CDR3 DNA by itself, 48 bases read in frame from the first base. Trimming removed 4 bases from V and 5 bases from J, leaving 18 bases between the germline ends. The germline V gene (reference sequence) gives CDR1 as LGHDT and CDR2 as YNNKEL. Here is what the overall study found, with its caveats: Vaccine-associated CD4 TCRs spanned the whole spike protein, with dominant responses in regions 160-218 and 743-854. Conclusions about previously exposed vaccinees are limited because only six or seven AZD1222 recipients were SARS-CoV-2 seropositive at baseline. In the small 56-69-year group, the increase in depth fell short of significance, most likely because of low power. Reportedly, close to half of the unique spike-specific TCRs recognized epitopes lying outside the regions that are mutated in the B.1.351 and B.1.1.7 variants. No day 14 peak-response samples were available, so repertoires were characterized only after the peak T cell response. A significant rise in spike-specific TCR breadth and depth was observed after two AZD1222 doses relative to day 0 and relative to MenACWY recipients. Participants were mostly white British and included more females than males, and it was suggested by the authors that clonal diversity may have been underestimated.

This sample comprised peripheral blood, obtained 28 days after the second AZD1222 dose. The clonotype comes from an adult who received the AZD1222 COVID-19 vaccine. The V gene is TRBV3-1 (or the pseudogene TRBV3-2) and the J gene is TRBJ1-5, and perhaps TRBD1 as D gene, on 5 matching bases. The nucleotides read TGTGCCAGCAGCCCCGATTTTTGGGGGGTAGATCAGCCCCAGCATTTT. It specifies CASSPDFWGVDQPQHF.